This T cell receptor beta chain was sequenced during a study of post-analysis software for immune sequencing data. The authors incorporated unique molecular identifiers into the TCR beta cDNA libraries. MiXCR was run by TCRdb on the PCR reads, yielding one entry per CDR3 protein. This sample has roughly 800,000 distinct CDR3 sequences, with 25% to 30% found just once. The sequencing input was blood. This clonotype was obtained from a girl between 10 and 17 years old with multiple sclerosis.

The CDR3 is CASSLGLQESSIQYF. CDR3 nucleotide sequence: TGTGCCAGCAGTTTAGGGCTTCAGGAATCAAGCATTCAGTACTTC. This sequence joins TRBV28 and TRBJ2-4; D gene ambiguous. Germline V lookup: CDR1 MDHEN, CDR2 SYDVKM. V was shortened by 2 bases and J by 9 bases, with 17 bases between the two germline ends. CDR3 size: 15 residues.